The clone carrying this T cell receptor beta chain was picked up many times. Its antigen is not identified. The source of the sample is a study of response to subunit inactivated influenza vaccine. Overall study results and limits: Each seasonal influenza vaccination recruits few new T cells, the authors suggested.

TCRdb re-derived calls from the RT-PCR reads in MiXCR, one entry per CDR3 protein. The sample comprises about 700,000 distinct CDR3 sequences, more than 11% of which are singletons, and approximately 7% rests with the top ten. Germline V gene data show CDR1 as LNHNV and CDR2 as YYDKDF (reference sequence). This CDR3 has 16 amino acids. V lost 2 bases and J lost 8, with 16 bases in between. The chain combines TRBV15 with TRBJ1-6, with a possible D match to TRBD1 (5 bases). The specimen comprised PBMCs from blood, sampled 14 to 15 days before vaccination. The TCR sequence derives from a man aged 45-65 years who received an inactivated influenza vaccine. The CDR3, as DNA: TGTGCCACCAGCAGACAGACCGGGACCTGGGATTCACCCCTCCACTTT. Translated, it gives CATSRQTGTWDSPLHF.